Listed below are T cell receptor beta chains from one sample, sequenced in a study of glioma-infiltrating T cells. A single record per CDR3 protein comes from TCRdb applying MiXCR to the multiplex PCR reads. The sample records a few hundred thousand distinct CDR3 sequences, about two fifths being singletons. Input material: glioma tissue, nonneoplastic brain tissue, or PBMCs (not recorded which). The receptors derive from a human donor with low-grade glioma or glioblastoma, undergoing nonglioma brain surgery, or in good health (not recorded which). CDR3s include the opening cysteine and the closing phenylalanine or tryptophan. A D gene is named only where the DNA matches it firmly. Expanded clones are given a class, and other clones once, few, many or no size at all.

len	d_gene	abundance	j_gene	v_gene	CDR3nt	CDR3aa
14	.	many	TRBJ2-5	TRBV27	TGTGCCAGCAGTTTCCTCGACAGCCAAGAGACCCAGTACTTC	CASSFLDSQETQYF
11	TRBD1	.	TRBJ1-2	TRBV7-9	TGTGCCAGCGACAGGGTCTTGGGCTACACCTTC	CASDRVLGYTF
13	.	many	TRBJ1-5	TRBV20-1	TGCAGTGCTAGCCCCGGAGTGAATCAGCCCCAGCATTTT	CSASPGVNQPQHF
17	TRBD2	.	TRBJ2-1	TRBV4-3	TGCGCCAGCAGCCAAGCCCCCCCTAGCGGAGGGTACAATGAGCAGTTCTTC	CASSQAPPSGGYNEQFF
17	TRBD1	few	TRBJ1-2	TRBV5-1	TGCGCCAGCAGCTCAGGAGGGACAGGGGGCGCGGTCTATGGCTACACCTTC	CASSSGGTGGAVYGYTF
13	TRBD1	many	TRBJ1-1	TRBV20-1	TGCAGTGCGGCCAGGGGGCTCGGAACTGAAGCTTTCTTT	CSAARGLGTEAFF
11	.	.	TRBJ2-1	TRBV10-3	TGTGCCATCGGATTAGACAATGAGCAGCTCTTC	CAIGLDNEQLF
18	TRBD1	.	TRBJ2-2	TRBV27	TGTGCCAGCAGATATTTTGGTATACGACAGGGGGACACCGGGGAGCTGTTTTTT	CASRYFGIRQGDTGELFF
15	TRBD2	.	TRBJ2-5	TRBV4-1	TGCGCCAGCAGTCCGGGACTAGCGGGAGATGAGGCCCAGTACTTC	CASSPGLAGDEAQYF
14	.	.	TRBJ1-1	TRBV14	TGTGCCAGCAGACCTCCCTCCGTGAACACTGAAGCTTTCTTT	CASRPPSVNTEAFF
19	.	.	TRBJ2-1	TRBV6-5	TGTGCCAGCATTGAATTAACTAGCTGGCCACTGAGCTCCTACAATGAGCAGTTCTTC	CASIELTSWPLSSYNEQFF
13	.	few	TRBJ2-1	TRBV2	TGTGCCAGCAGTACCCGTTCCTACAATGAGCAGTTCTTC	CASSTRSYNEQFF
13	TRBD2	few	TRBJ2-7	TRBV6-1	TGTGCCAGCAGACTCCACGGGGGGTACGAGCAGTACTTC	CASRLHGGYEQYF
17	.	.	TRBJ2-3	TRBV4-1	TGCGCCAGCAGCCAAGATGCCGAGCAGTTTAGCACAGATACGCAGTATTTT	CASSQDAEQFSTDTQYF
11	.	.	TRBJ2-7	TRBV30	TGTGCCTGGAGTGTAGCTTACGAGCAGTACTTC	CAWSVAYEQYF
13	.	few	TRBJ2-7	TRBV5-4	TGTGCCAGCAGCCGCGGTACCACCTACGAGCAGTACTTC	CASSRGTTYEQYF
17	.	.	TRBJ2-1	TRBV27	TGTGCCAGCAGACCATCCTGGGACAGAAGGGCGGGAGGTGAGCAGTTCTTC	CASRPSWDRRAGGEQFF
17	.	.	TRBJ1-6	TRBV4-3	TGCGCCAGCAGCCAAGGGGGGGAGGACCTTAGCGATTCACCCCTCCACTTT	CASSQGGEDLSDSPLHF
14	TRBD2	.	TRBJ2-7	TRBV20-1	TGCAGTGCCATCCCCGGGACTAGGGGCTACGAGCAGTACTTC	CSAIPGTRGYEQYF
13	TRBD1	.	TRBJ2-1	TRBV2	TGTGCCAGCCGACAGGGGGCTCACAATGAGCAGTTCTTC	CASRQGAHNEQFF
16	.	.	TRBJ1-5	TRBV20-1	TGCAGTGCTAGTAGCGCGATGTCGCTTAGCAATCAGCCCCAGCATTTT	CSASSAMSLSNQPQHF
16	.	.	TRBJ2-1	TRBV4-3	TGCGCCAGCAGCCAATTCGATTTTCCCTGTTTGGATGAGCAGTTCTTC	CASSQFDFPCLDEQFF
14	.	.	TRBJ2-7	TRBV20-1	TGCAGTGCCGACCGAGGAACAGGGAACTACGAGCAGTACTTC	CSADRGTGNYEQYF
14	TRBD2	.	TRBJ2-7	TRBV29-1	TGCAGCGTTGGCGGGACTAGCGGATCCTACGAGCAGTACTTC	CSVGGTSGSYEQYF
13	.	few	TRBJ2-1	TRBV5-1	TGCGCCAGCAGCTCATCCCTAGTGAATGAGCAGTTCTTC	CASSSSLVNEQFF
15	TRBD1	.	TRBJ2-1	TRBV27	TGTGCCAGCAGTCTTACAGGGGCCTCCTACAATGAGCAGTTCTTC	CASSLTGASYNEQFF
15	TRBD2	few	TRBJ2-5	TRBV7-2	TGTGCCAGCAGCCGGACTAGCGGGAGCCCAGAGACCCAGTACTTC	CASSRTSGSPETQYF
14	.	.	TRBJ1-4	TRBV27	TGTGCCAGCACCGCCGGGAAAGGTGTTGAAAAACTGTTTTTT	CASTAGKGVEKLFF
17	.	.	TRBJ2-2	TRBV12-3/TRBV12-4	TGTGCCAGCATTGGAAGGGTAGCTAGAGCGAACACCGGGGAGCTGTTTTTT	CASIGRVARANTGELFF
15	.	once	TRBJ2-1	TRBV6-2/TRBV6-3	TGTGCCAGCAGCACAACCACCTTTAGCGGAGAGACCCAGTTCTTC	CASSTTTFSGETQFF
15	.	many	TRBJ1-1	TRBV27	TGTGCCAGCAGTCCCCATGGCGGGCTTAACACTGAAGCTTTCTTT	CASSPHGGLNTEAFF
16	.	.	TRBJ2-7	TRBV4-1	TGCGCCAGCAGCCAAAACTCAGCGGTTCGATGCTACGAGCAGTACTTC	CASSQNSAVRCYEQYF
15	.	few	TRBJ2-4	TRBV6-5	TGTGCCAGCAGTTACTCGACAGGCCGAGGAAACATTCAGTACTTC	CASSYSTGRGNIQYF